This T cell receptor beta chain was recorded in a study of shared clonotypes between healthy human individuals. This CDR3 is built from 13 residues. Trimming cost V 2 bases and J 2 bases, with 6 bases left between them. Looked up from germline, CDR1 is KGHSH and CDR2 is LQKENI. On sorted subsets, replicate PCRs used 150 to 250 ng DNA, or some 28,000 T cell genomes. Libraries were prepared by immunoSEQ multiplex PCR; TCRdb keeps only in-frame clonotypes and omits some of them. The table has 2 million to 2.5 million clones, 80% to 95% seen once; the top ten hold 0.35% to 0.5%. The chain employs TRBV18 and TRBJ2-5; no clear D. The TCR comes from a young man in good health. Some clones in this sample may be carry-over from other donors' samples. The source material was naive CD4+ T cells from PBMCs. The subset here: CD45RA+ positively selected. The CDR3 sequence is CASSPSQQETQYF. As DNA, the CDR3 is TGTGCCAGCTCACCATCACAGCAAGAGACCCAGTACTTC.